A single sample gave rise to the 5 T cell receptor beta chains below, sequenced in a study of shared clonotypes between healthy human individuals. Produced via immunoSEQ multiplex PCR; TCRdb's table is partial and in-frame only. Of about 450,000 clones listed, roughly three quarters are singletons. Material for sequencing was PBMCs. These receptor sequences come from a woman in her thirties or forties in good health. Some clones in this sample may be carry-over from other donors' samples.

CDR3 region: CASSFSTAPQYF. In DNA form, the CDR3 reads TGTGCCAGCAGCTTCTCGACCGCCCCGCAGTACTTC. The chain employs TRBV11-2 and TRBJ2-7; no firm D call. Germline loops: CDR1 SGHAT, CDR2 FQNNGV. The CDR3 covers 12 residues. V dropped 3 bases and J dropped 9 bases, with 12 bases sitting between them.

This sequence joins TRBV9 and TRBJ1-2; the match to TRBD1 covers 10 bases. V lost 4 bases, J lost 5 bases, and 11 bases stayed unmatched. The CDR3 covers 16 residues. The germline V gene has CDR1 SGDLS and CDR2 YYNGEE. The CDR3 loop reads CASSLARDRGGYGYTF. The DNA for the CDR3 is TGTGCCAGCAGCTTAGCGAGGGACAGGGGAGGATATGGCTACACCTTC.

This chain joins TRBV7-9 and TRBJ2-7; the D is unclear. The CDR3 runs to 11 residues. Germline V gives CDR1 SEHNR, CDR2 FQNEAQ (reference sequence). V shed 3 bases and J shed 6 bases, with 6 bases lying between them. The CDR3 here is CASSLVGEQYF. CDR3 sequence (DNA): TGTGCCAGCAGCTTGGTTGGCGAGCAGTACTTC.

This clone was seen just once. The chain combines TRBV7-2 with TRBJ1-2; D might be TRBD1 (6 bases). V lost 1 base and J 6 bases, leaving 12 bases between the germline ends. Germline V gene lookup returns CDR1 SGHTA and CDR2 FQGNSA. CDR3 length: 14 amino acids. For the CDR3, the DNA is TGTGCCAGCAGCTTAGGAGGGGGGGCTGATGGCTACACCTTC. Translated: CASSLGGGADGYTF.

The chain uses TRBV4-1 and TRBJ2-1, with a weak D call TRBD1 (5 bases). Germline CDR1 and CDR2: MGHRA and YSYEKL. The ends were cut back, 1 base at V and 8 bases at J, with 15 bases in the middle. The CDR3 is made up of 15 amino acids. CDR3 sequence: CASSQVPQGFDEQFF. CDR3 DNA sequence: TGCGCCAGCAGCCAAGTCCCCCAGGGTTTCGATGAGCAGTTCTTC.